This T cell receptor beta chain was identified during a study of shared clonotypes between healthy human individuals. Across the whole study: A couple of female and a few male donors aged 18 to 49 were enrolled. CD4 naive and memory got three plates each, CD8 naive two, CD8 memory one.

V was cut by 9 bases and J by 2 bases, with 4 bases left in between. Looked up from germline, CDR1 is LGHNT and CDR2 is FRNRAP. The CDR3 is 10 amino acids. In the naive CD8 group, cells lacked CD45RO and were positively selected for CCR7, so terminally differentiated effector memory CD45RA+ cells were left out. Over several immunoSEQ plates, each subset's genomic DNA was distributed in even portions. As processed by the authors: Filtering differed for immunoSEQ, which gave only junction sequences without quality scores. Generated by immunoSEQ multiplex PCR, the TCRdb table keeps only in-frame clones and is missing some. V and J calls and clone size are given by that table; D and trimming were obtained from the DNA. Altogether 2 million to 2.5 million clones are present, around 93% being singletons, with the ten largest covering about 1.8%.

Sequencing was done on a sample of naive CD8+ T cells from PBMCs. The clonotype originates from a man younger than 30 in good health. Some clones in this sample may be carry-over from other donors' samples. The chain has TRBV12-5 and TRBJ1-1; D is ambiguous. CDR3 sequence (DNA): TGTGCTAGCGCCAACACTGAAGCTTTCTTT. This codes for CASANTEAFF.